This T cell receptor beta chain was identified during a study of blood T cell repertoires in COVID-19. In the study overall: Both acute and convalescent COVID-19 samples were obtained from the United States, Italy and Spain.

This CDR3 region has 14 residues. After removal of 3 bases from V and 2 bases from J, the junction contained 1 base not matched to a gene. Looked up from germline, CDR1 is SGHAT and CDR2 is FQDESV (reference sequence). This study enrolled people aged roughly 18 to 100 from 24 US geographic areas. Sequenced by immunoSEQ multiplex PCR; TCRdb stores in-frame clones only, minus some. The sample has some 180,000 clones, approximately 85% seen once. In its sample, this clone was seen a few times. The clonotype comes from a middle-aged man who had recovered from COVID-19. Source material: PBMCs or T cells enriched from blood (not recorded which). V usage is TRBV11-1 and J usage is TRBJ2-7; the match to TRBD1 covers 10 bases. CDR3 loop: CASSLTGGAYEQYF. DNA of the CDR3: TGTGCCAGCAGCTTGACAGGGGGCGCCTACGAGCAGTACTTC.